This T cell receptor beta chain derives from a study of cytomegalovirus exposure and HLA in healthy donors. Findings of the study overall: The listing of 150 to 200 TCR beta chains classed them as cytomegalovirus-associated. There were several of the most significant clusters that appeared linked to common viral pathogens in a later analysis.

Trimming cost V 3 bases and J 7 bases; bases outside gene matches: 14. The CDR3 extends over 17 amino acids. This PCR relied on a set of 60 Vbeta primers and 13 Jbeta primers. The table came from immunoSEQ multiplex PCR; TCRdb's copy has only in-frame clones and leaves some out. The data contain 150,000 to 200,000 clones, around three quarters of them seen just once; the ten biggest clones take up approximately 2%. This clone has only a few counts. Its antigen is still unknown. This clonotype was obtained from a man aged 25 to 45 in good health and CMV-seronegative. The sequenced sample consisted of PBMCs. The V call is TRBV23-1, the J call TRBJ1-5; 8 nucleotides match TRBD1. TRBV23-1 is identified as an open reading frame with a role that is uncertain. The chain's CDR3 is CASSQGRQGLVWQPQHF. The CDR3 coding sequence is TGCGCCAGCAGTCAGGGCAGACAGGGGCTGGTCTGGCAGCCCCAGCATTTT.